This T cell receptor (beta chain) derives from a study of T cell repertoires in cytomegalovirus infection. The CDR3 is 14 amino acids. Trimming removed 3 bases at V and 4 bases at J, with 12 bases between. Only a few counts were recorded for this clonotype. Its cognate antigen is unknown. A read error is possible here, since a much larger clone lies one base away. The conserved phenylalanine or tryptophan is not found at the CDR3 terminus, so this likely reflects a read error. In TCRdb, the reads were re-called with MiXCR into one record per CDR3 protein. The sample yields around 570,000 distinct CDR3 sequences, about 39% seen once.

The sequence was obtained from a human donor in good health (CMV status not recorded). Some clones in this sample may be carry-over from other donors' samples. Sequences were derived from cultured PBMCs, sampled from culture after CMV antigen stimulation. V and J are TRBV12-3 or TRBV12-4 and TRBJ1-2; tentative D call: TRBD1 (5 bases). The CDR3 is CASSLNPGGYGYTI. In nucleotides, the CDR3 is TGTGCCAGCAGTTTGAACCCGGGGGGCTATGGCTACACCATC.